The next 16 T cell receptor beta chains were all read from a single sample in a study of T cell changes during pregnancy in multiple sclerosis. Using immunoSEQ multiplex PCR, the repertoire was profiled, and TCRdb retains in-frame clones only, with some absent. Among 95,000 to 110,000 clones, roughly 92% were seen once, and the ten largest hold 0.78%. The sample was peripheral blood, taken in the third trimester of pregnancy. These receptors all stem from a female donor in good health, enrolled as a control in a pregnancy study.

The rearrangement links TRBV12-5 to TRBJ1-2, with TRBD1 matching over 10 bases. V shed 2 bases and J 8 bases; nucleotides not matched to a gene: 11. Germline CDR1 reads LGHNT; CDR2 reads FRNRAP. CDR3 size: 16 residues. In DNA, the CDR3 is TGTGCTAGTGGTTTGTCGAGGACAGGGGGATGGAGGGGCTACACCTTC. Its protein is CASGLSRTGGWRGYTF.

The chain combines TRBV27 with TRBJ2-1, with 8 bases fitting TRBD1. CDR1 and CDR2 from the germline V gene are MNHEY and SMNVEV (reference sequence). The ends lost 3 bases at V and 0 bases at J; junction bases unmatched: 4. The CDR3 totals 16 residues. This CDR3 reads CASSFRTGSSYNEQFF. CDR3 in DNA: TGTGCCAGCAGTTTCCGGACAGGGAGCTCCTACAATGAGCAGTTCTTC.

This clone was seen a single time. The gene calls are TRBV7-2 and TRBJ2-4; 7 bases align to TRBD1. CDR1 is SGHTA, CDR2 FQGNSA, per germline. The length of the CDR3 is 12 residues. V was clipped by 6 bases and J by 8 bases; unmatched bases: 4. Written as DNA, the CDR3 is TGTGCCAGCAGTAACAGGGGCGACATTCAGTACTTC. Its translation: CASSNRGDIQYF.

V is TRBV4-2 and J is TRBJ2-1, with 7 positions matching TRBD2. CDR1 and CDR2 from the germline V gene are LGHNA and YNFKEQ. This CDR3 spans 17 amino acids. J lost 2 bases, V lost 1 base, and 8 bases had no gene match. For the CDR3, the DNA is TGTGCCAGCAGCCAAGGGGACGGGGGGAGAACCTACAATGAGCAGTTCTTC. Translating gives CASSQGDGGRTYNEQFF.

The chain combines TRBV9 with TRBJ2-7; the match to TRBD2 covers 9 bases. The junction had 5 bases not matched to a gene; V was cut back by 0 bases and J by 4 bases. The V gene's germline CDR1 is SGDLS and CDR2 YYNGEE. The CDR3 consists of 15 residues. The chain's CDR3 is CASSVGGGAVYEQYF. The CDR3 DNA reads TGTGCCAGCAGCGTAGGCGGGGGGGCCGTATACGAGCAGTACTTC.

The V gene is TRBV15, the J gene TRBJ2-2; D unresolved. The CDR3 extends over 15 amino acids. Germline assignment: CDR1 LNHNV and CDR2 YYDKDF (reference sequence). V shed 1 base and J shed 1 base, with 7 bases lying between them. The CDR3 sequence is CATSRGGENTGELFF. CDR3 DNA: TGTGCCACCAGCAGAGGTGGAGAGAACACCGGGGAGCTGTTTTTT.

The chain carries TRBV6-6 and TRBJ1-2; TRBD1 agrees at 8 bases. The V gene end was trimmed by 6 bases and the J gene end by 8 bases; junction bases not matched to a gene: 8. Germline loops: CDR1 MNHNY, CDR2 SVGAGI (reference sequence). The CDR3 loop spans 13 amino acids. In nucleotides, the CDR3 is TGTGCCAGCAGCCTCGCAGGGGGCTGGGGCTACACCTTC. Translating it yields CASSLAGGWGYTF.

The gene calls are TRBV7-8 and TRBJ2-5; 8 positions match TRBD1. In germline, CDR1 is SGHVS, CDR2 FQNEAQ. The CDR3 length is 14 residues. The V gene end was trimmed by 5 bases and the J gene end by 5 bases; junction bases not matched to a gene: 7. CDR3 nucleotides: TGTGCCAGCAGCCGGACAGGGAGAGGGGAGACCCAGTACTTC. Protein product: CASSRTGRGETQYF. The variable domain in full, completed from reference TRBV7-8 and TRBJ2-5, reads GAGVSQSPRYKVAKRGQDVALRCDPISGHVSLFWYQQALGQGPEFLTYFQNEAQLDKSGLPSDRFFAERPEGSVSTLKIQRTQQEDSAVYLCASSRTGRGETQYFGPGTRLLVL.

The V and J genes are TRBV27 and TRBJ2-7; tentatively, D is TRBD1 (5 bases). The germline V and J ends were trimmed by 0 bases and 7 bases, with 7 bases remaining between them. This CDR3 region has 12 residues. In germline, CDR1 is MNHEY, CDR2 SMNVEV (reference sequence). The CDR3 DNA reads TGTGCCAGCAGTTTATCGGGGCGTGAGCAGTACTTC. As protein: CASSLSGREQYF.

This clone was seen only once. The chain combines TRBV19 with TRBJ1-2; possible D gene TRBD1, 5 bases. The length of the CDR3 is 13 residues. The germline V gene encodes CDR1 LNHDA and CDR2 SQIVND (reference sequence). The V end lost 5 bases, the J end lost 4 bases, and 11 bases lay between the germline ends. This chain's CDR3 is CASSDQGGYGYTF. The CDR3 DNA follows: TGTGCCAGTAGTGATCAGGGAGGCTATGGCTACACCTTC.

The chain employs TRBV7-3 and TRBJ2-5; 9 bases are shared with TRBD1. The CDR3 length is 17 residues. Per the germline V gene, CDR1 is SGHTA and CDR2 is FQGTGA. J lost 0 bases, V lost 2 bases, and 7 bases had no gene match. The CDR3 loop is CASSLYPGQGNQETQYF. The CDR3 DNA sequence: TGTGCCAGCAGCTTATACCCAGGACAGGGGAACCAAGAGACCCAGTACTTC.

The chain joins TRBV7-8 to TRBJ2-2; D possibly corresponds to TRBD2 (5 bases). The CDR3 extends over 14 amino acids. V lost 0 bases and J 6 bases, leaving 8 bases between the germline ends. The germline gives CDR1 SGHVS, CDR2 FQNEAQ. CDR3 coding DNA: TGTGCCAGCAGCTTAGCGCGAGGGTCCGGGGAGCTGTTTTTT. Protein product: CASSLARGSGELFF.

This chain joins TRBV5-6 and TRBJ1-1; D is ambiguous. The CDR3 loop spans 14 amino acids. CDR1 is SGHDT and CDR2 is YYEEEE in the germline V gene. V was shortened by 1 base and J by 5 bases, with 12 bases between the two germline ends. In nucleotides, the CDR3 is TGTGCCAGCAGCTTGATCCATCCGGGGACTGAAGCTTTCTTT. It encodes CASSLIHPGTEAFF.

The V call is TRBV4-3, the J call TRBJ1-1; D possibly corresponds to TRBD1 (5 bases). The CDR3 extends over 16 amino acids. Germline V CDR1 and CDR2: LGHNA, YSLEER. V was pared by 3 bases and J by 1 base, with 15 bases between. The CDR3 region is CASSQESRQGNTEAFF. CDR3 bases: TGCGCCAGCAGCCAGGAGAGCAGGCAGGGGAACACTGAAGCTTTCTTT.

The genes are TRBV7-9 and TRBJ1-2; D is perhaps TRBD1 (6 bases). This CDR3 comprises 16 residues. The germline V and J ends were trimmed by 1 base and 0 bases, with 12 bases remaining between them. In germline, CDR1 is SEHNR, CDR2 FQNEAQ (reference sequence). CDR3 in DNA: TGTGCCAGCAGCTTAGATGTGCAGGGGACTAACTATGGCTACACCTTC. Translating gives CASSLDVQGTNYGYTF.

The chain uses TRBV9 and TRBJ2-1; D gene uncertain. This CDR3 region has 13 residues. The germline V gene has CDR1 SGDLS and CDR2 YYNGEE. V lost 4 bases, J lost 6 bases, and 11 bases lay in between. CDR3 coding DNA: TGTGCCAGCAGCACCCAGACTGGCAATGAGCAGTTCTTC. Translation gives CASSTQTGNEQFF.